These 31 T cell receptor beta chains came from one sample sequenced in a study of T cells in tumors after PD-1 blockade. Using immunoSEQ multiplex PCR, the repertoire was profiled, and TCRdb retains in-frame clones only, with some absent. The table includes under 75,000 clones, about 74% detected once. The specimen comprised PBMCs, sampled after anti-PD-1 treatment. The source is a human donor with basal cell carcinoma.

The V gene is TRBV29-1, the J gene TRBJ2-2; D unresolved. Between the trimmed V and J ends, which lost 0 bases and 2 bases, there was a span of 4 bases. Germline CDR1 and CDR2: SQVTM and ANQGSEA. The CDR3 sequence is 13 residues long. The CDR3 is CSVEEVNTGELFF. The CDR3 DNA reads TGCAGCGTTGAAGAGGTTAACACCGGGGAGCTGTTTTTT.

The chain couples TRBV7-9 to TRBJ2-7; a weak D match, TRBD1 (6 bases). The germline V gene has CDR1 SEHNR and CDR2 FQNEAQ (reference sequence). This CDR3 region has 14 residues. V lost 1 base and J 3 bases, leaving 10 bases between the germline ends. The chain's CDR3 is CASSLGTDVYEQYF. Here the CDR3 DNA reads TGTGCCAGCAGCTTAGGGACAGACGTCTACGAGCAGTACTTC.

The sample holds one count of this clone. The genes are TRBV13 and TRBJ2-1; D may be TRBD2 (6 bases). Trimming removed 1 base from V and 4 bases from J, with 20 bases in between. CDR1 is PRHDT, CDR2 FYEKMQ, per germline (reference sequence). This CDR3 has 18 amino acids. CDR3 coding DNA: TGTGCCAGCAGCTTAGAGAGGAGGGGAGTGGGGACTTACAATGAGCAGTTCTTC. Translated: CASSLERRGVGTYNEQFF.

V usage is TRBV27 and J usage is TRBJ1-6; a possible D gene is TRBD1 (5 bases). This CDR3 has 15 amino acids. V lost 0 bases, J lost 6 bases, and 9 bases lay in between. Germline CDR1 is MNHEY and CDR2 is SMNVEV (reference sequence). CDR3: CASSLSTVPNSPLHF. The CDR3 DNA reads TGTGCCAGCAGTTTATCGACAGTCCCTAATTCACCCCTCCACTTT.

The chain couples TRBV19 to TRBJ1-1; possible D gene TRBD1, 5 bases. The CDR3 is 15 residues long. Germline V gene data show CDR1 as LNHDA and CDR2 as SQIVND (reference sequence). Deletions cut 3 bases from V and 6 bases from J, with 17 bases between. CDR3 sequence: CASSIGGGVVAEAFF. CDR3 bases: TGTGCCAGTAGTATCGGGGGTGGAGTGGTTGCTGAAGCTTTCTTT. Looking up the rest from reference TRBV19 and TRBJ1-1 gives the full variable domain: DGGITQSPKYLFRKEGQNVTLSCEQNLNHDAMYWYRQDPGQGLRLIYYSQIVNDFQKGDIAEGYSVSREKKESFPLTVTSAQKNPTAFYLCASSIGGGVVAEAFFGQGTRLTVV.

The V gene is TRBV29-1, the J gene TRBJ2-3, with 7 bases aligning to TRBD2. Germline values: CDR1 SQVTM, CDR2 ANQGSEA. The CDR3 extends over 14 amino acids. V was pared by 6 bases and J by 0 bases, with 6 bases of the junction left unmatched. CDR3 DNA: TGCAGCGTCACCTCGGGGGGAAGCACAGATACGCAGTATTTT. Its protein product is CSVTSGGSTDTQYF.

This rearrangement joins TRBV5-4 to TRBJ1-2, with 10 nucleotides matching TRBD1. Germline CDR1 reads SGHNT; CDR2 reads YYREEE (reference sequence). With 0 bases clipped from V and 3 bases from J, the junction kept 2 bases outside the gene matches. The CDR3 sequence is 15 residues long. For the CDR3, the DNA is TGTGCCAGCAGCTTGGTTGGGACAGGGGACTATGGCTACACCTTC. Amino acids: CASSLVGTGDYGYTF.

This rearrangement joins TRBV30 to TRBJ1-4, with a weak D call TRBD1 (6 bases). The CDR3 length is 13 residues. Germline CDR1 and CDR2: GTSNPN and SVGIG (reference sequence). V lost 7 bases to trimming and J lost 5 bases, with 14 bases between them. In DNA, the CDR3 is TGTGCCTCGTCGAGGGGGGGAAATGAAAAACTGTTTTTT. The encoded protein is CASSRGGNEKLFF.

The chain joins TRBV7-2 to TRBJ2-2; TRBD2 matches at 8 bases. V lost 5 bases to trimming and J lost 2 bases; unmatched junction nucleotides: 10. Germline CDR1 and CDR2: SGHTA and FQGNSA. The CDR3 covers 17 residues. CDR3 sequence: CASSPEAGAANTGELFF. The DNA for the CDR3 is TGTGCCAGCAGCCCGGAAGCGGGGGCCGCTAACACCGGGGAGCTGTTTTTT.

The chain recombines TRBV9 with TRBJ2-1; the match to TRBD2 covers 10 bases. CDR3 length: 15 amino acids. Trimming took 0 bases from V and 6 from J; bases not matched to a gene: 3. Germline CDR1 and CDR2: SGDLS and YYNGEE. The CDR3 DNA is TGTGCCAGCAGCGTAGGGGGACTAGCGATCAATGAGCAGTTCTTC. Amino acids: CASSVGGLAINEQFF. Full variable domain (missing parts from reference TRBV9 and TRBJ2-1): DSGVTQTPKHLITATGQRVTLRCSPRSGDLSVYWYQQSLDQGLQFLIQYYNGEERAKGNILERFSAQQFPDLHSELNLSSLELGDSALYFCASSVGGLAINEQFFGPGTRLTVL.

The rearrangement links TRBV30 to TRBJ1-2; D is uncertain. The ends were cut back, 3 bases at V and 4 bases at J, with 12 bases in the middle. CDR1 and CDR2 from the germline V gene are GTSNPN and SVGIG (reference sequence). CDR3 length: 13 amino acids. The CDR3 DNA follows: TGTGCCTGGAGCTTTGACATCCTCTATGGCTACACCTTC. It specifies CAWSFDILYGYTF.

The chain uses TRBV6-4 and TRBJ2-3; 10 nucleotides align to TRBD1. In germline, CDR1 is MRHNA, CDR2 SNTAGT. The CDR3 has 14 residues. Trimming at V came to 2 bases and at J to 6 bases, leaving 2 bases not matched to a gene. CDR3 coding DNA: TGTGCCAGCAGTGACGGGACAGGGGCTGATACGCAGTATTTT. Translated, it gives CASSDGTGADTQYF.

The chain combines TRBV10-3 with TRBJ2-7, with a possible D match to TRBD2 (6 bases). Germline loops: CDR1 ENHRY, CDR2 SYGVKD. V was cut by 6 bases and J by 3 bases, with 15 bases left in between. The CDR3 is 14 residues long. This CDR3 reads CAISLRDSLYEQYF. The CDR3, as DNA: TGTGCCATCAGCCTCCGGGACTCGCTCTACGAGCAGTACTTC.

In its sample, this clone was seen many times. This same CDR3 is encoded by further DNA sequences in the sample. The genes are TRBV6-4 and TRBJ2-3, with D tentatively TRBD1 or TRBD2 (6 bases each). CDR1 is MRHNA, CDR2 SNTAGT, per germline. There are 14 residues in the CDR3. V was cut by 3 bases and J by 1 base, with 8 bases left in between. The CDR3 protein is CASSERGGTDTQYF. The CDR3 nucleotides read TGTGCCAGCAGTGAAAGGGGGGGCACAGATACGCAGTATTTT.

In this sample, this clone turned up once. The DNA of the CDR3 is TGTGCCTGGAGTGTACTTGGGAACACTGAAGCTTTCTTT. Residues: CAWSVLGNTEAFF. J is TRBJ1-1 and V is TRBV30; D unresolved. The germline CDR1 and CDR2 sequences are GTSNPN and SVGIG (reference sequence). V was shortened by 0 bases and J by 1 base, with 6 bases between the two germline ends. CDR3 length: 13 residues.

The chain links TRBV30 to TRBJ2-1, with unresolved D. The CDR3 sequence is 14 residues long. CDR1 is GTSNPN and CDR2 is SVGIG in the germline V gene (reference sequence). The V end lost 2 bases, the J end lost 0 bases, and 8 bases lay between the germline ends. For the CDR3, the DNA is TGTGCCTGGAGTCGGTCAGCCTCCTACAATGAGCAGTTCTTC. Translated: CAWSRSASYNEQFF.

The CDR3 protein is CASSEGTSGGIEQFF. The CDR3 region has the DNA TGTGCCAGCAGTGAAGGGACTAGCGGGGGTATTGAGCAGTTCTTC. V usage is TRBV2 and J usage is TRBJ2-1; TRBD2 agrees at 13 bases. Germline CDR1 is SNHLY and CDR2 is FYNNEI. The CDR3 is 15 residues long. The trim removed 1 base at V and 9 bases at J, leaving 3 bases unmatched.

The V and J genes are TRBV9 and TRBJ1-2; tentatively, D is TRBD1 (5 bases). This CDR3 has 12 residues. V was pared by 3 bases and J by 5 bases, with 8 bases between. The germline V gene has CDR1 SGDLS and CDR2 YYNGEE. The CDR3 is CASSAGTYGYTF. The CDR3 DNA reads as TGTGCCAGCAGCGCGGGGACTTATGGCTACACCTTC.

This clone was detected only a few times. The rearrangement links TRBV4-1 to TRBJ1-1, with 9 bases matching TRBD1. This CDR3 spans 14 amino acids. Germline loops: CDR1 MGHRA, CDR2 YSYEKL. With 4 bases clipped from V and 2 bases from J, the junction kept 2 bases outside the gene matches. The DNA for the CDR3 is TGCGCCAGCAGCCTGGGACAGGGAAACACTGAAGCTTTCTTT. Its protein product is CASSLGQGNTEAFF.

The chain is built from TRBV25-1 and TRBJ1-2; weak D call: TRBD1 (5 bases). The CDR3 has 12 residues. Deletions cut 9 bases from V and 6 bases from J, with 14 bases between. CDR1 is MGHDK, CDR2 SYGVNS, per germline. The CDR3 bases are TGTGCCAGAGTGGCCCGGGGGGATGGCTACACCTTC. Translating it yields CARVARGDGYTF.

The chain carries TRBV6-5 and TRBJ1-5; TRBD1 might be the D (5 bases). V was pared by 10 bases and J by 3 bases, with 10 bases between. This CDR3 comprises 12 residues. Germline values: CDR1 MNHEY, CDR2 SVGAGI. For the CDR3, the DNA is TGTGCCACCGACAGCTCCAATCAGCCCCAGCATTTT. Protein product: CATDSSNQPQHF.

V is TRBV12-5 and J is TRBJ2-1; D not resolved. Germline V gene data show CDR1 as LGHNT and CDR2 as FRNRAP. Trimming removed 3 bases at V and 7 bases at J, with 4 bases between. The CDR3 contains 11 residues. CDR3 DNA sequence: TGTGCTAGTGGTTTCGGAAATGAGCAGTTCTTC. It codes for CASGFGNEQFF.

The V and J genes are TRBV5-1 and TRBJ2-5; possibly TRBD1 for D (5 bases). V was clipped by 3 bases and J by 4 bases, with 16 bases between them. Germline lookup yields CDR1 SGHRS and CDR2 YFSETQ. This CDR3 is 15 amino acids long. CDR3 loop: CASSSTGNGAETQYF. DNA for the CDR3: TGCGCCAGCAGCTCCACAGGTAATGGGGCAGAGACCCAGTACTTC.

This chain joins TRBV14 and TRBJ2-3, with 9 bases lining up with TRBD2. Germline V CDR1 and CDR2: SGHDN, FVKESK. The CDR3 runs 15 residues. J was trimmed by 4 bases and V by 0 bases; bases with no gene match: 2. The CDR3 region is CASSQERGGPDTQYF. The CDR3 coding sequence is TGTGCCAGCAGCCAAGAGCGGGGGGGTCCAGATACGCAGTATTTT.

The V and J genes are TRBV3-1 (or the pseudogene TRBV3-2) and TRBJ1-5, with D possibly TRBD1 on 6 matching bases. Germline CDR1 and CDR2: LGHDT and YNNKEL (reference sequence). The CDR3 has 16 amino acids. Trimming took 4 bases from V and 6 from J, leaving 19 bases between them. The CDR3 protein is CASSPGAQKVGQPQHF. The CDR3 DNA follows: TGTGCCAGCAGCCCGGGGGCGCAGAAGGTCGGTCAGCCCCAGCATTTT.

The V and J genes are TRBV9 and TRBJ2-3, with D hard to call. This CDR3 region has 14 residues. Trimming stripped 0 bases from V and 1 base from J, with 6 bases between. Germline V gene sequence: CDR1 SGDLS, CDR2 YYNGEE. The DNA for the CDR3 is TGTGCCAGCAGCGTAGGCTTACGCACAGATACGCAGTATTTT. It yields the protein CASSVGLRTDTQYF. Full variable domain (rest looked up from reference TRBV9 and TRBJ2-3): DSGVTQTPKHLITATGQRVTLRCSPRSGDLSVYWYQQSLDQGLQFLIQYYNGEERAKGNILERFSAQQFPDLHSELNLSSLELGDSALYFCASSVGLRTDTQYFGPGTRLTVL.

V gene TRBV27 combines with J gene TRBJ1-2; D is ambiguous. This CDR3 region has 12 residues. Between the trimmed V and J ends, which lost 0 bases and 8 bases, there was a span of 7 bases. CDR1 is MNHEY, CDR2 SMNVEV, per germline (reference sequence). The CDR3 coding sequence is TGTGCCAGCAGTTTATCGGGGATCGGCTACACCTTC. This sequence encodes CASSLSGIGYTF.

This clone was found once. The DNA for the CDR3 is TGTGCCACCAGTGATCCTACCGGGGGCGGGGCCTACCAAGAGACCCAGTACTTC. This gives the protein CATSDPTGGGAYQETQYF. This chain joins TRBV24-1 and TRBJ2-5; D is tentatively TRBD1 or TRBD2 (6 bases each). The CDR3 consists of 18 residues. V lost 3 bases and J lost 0, with 19 bases in between. The germline V gene has CDR1 KGHDR and CDR2 SFDVKD.

In this sample, this clone turned up a few times. The V call is TRBV20-1, the J call TRBJ1-5, with D hard to call. Trimming shortened V by 0 bases and J by 11 bases, and 8 bases separated the two germline ends. Germline V gene sequence: CDR1 DFQATT, CDR2 SNEGSKA (reference sequence). This CDR3 spans 11 amino acids. The CDR3: CSARDMGTQHF. The CDR3, as DNA: TGCAGTGCTAGAGATATGGGCACCCAGCATTTT.

The genes are TRBV6-5 and TRBJ1-6; D uncertain. The CDR3 extends over 14 amino acids. V was pared by 6 bases and J by 10 bases, with 16 bases between. Germline assignment: CDR1 MNHEY and CDR2 SVGAGI. The CDR3 DNA is TGTGCCAGCAGGACGGGGTACCCCACGTCACCCCTCCACTTT. Translation gives CASRTGYPTSPLHF.

This chain connects TRBV27 to TRBJ1-6, with 11 nucleotides matching TRBD1. The ends lost 7 bases at V and 3 bases at J; junction bases unmatched: 8. The CDR3 spans 17 residues. CDR1 is MNHEY and CDR2 is SMNVEV in the germline V gene (reference sequence). The CDR3 region is CASTITGTGGYNSPLHF. In nucleotides, the CDR3 is TGTGCCAGCACCATTACCGGGACAGGGGGCTATAATTCACCCCTCCACTTT.